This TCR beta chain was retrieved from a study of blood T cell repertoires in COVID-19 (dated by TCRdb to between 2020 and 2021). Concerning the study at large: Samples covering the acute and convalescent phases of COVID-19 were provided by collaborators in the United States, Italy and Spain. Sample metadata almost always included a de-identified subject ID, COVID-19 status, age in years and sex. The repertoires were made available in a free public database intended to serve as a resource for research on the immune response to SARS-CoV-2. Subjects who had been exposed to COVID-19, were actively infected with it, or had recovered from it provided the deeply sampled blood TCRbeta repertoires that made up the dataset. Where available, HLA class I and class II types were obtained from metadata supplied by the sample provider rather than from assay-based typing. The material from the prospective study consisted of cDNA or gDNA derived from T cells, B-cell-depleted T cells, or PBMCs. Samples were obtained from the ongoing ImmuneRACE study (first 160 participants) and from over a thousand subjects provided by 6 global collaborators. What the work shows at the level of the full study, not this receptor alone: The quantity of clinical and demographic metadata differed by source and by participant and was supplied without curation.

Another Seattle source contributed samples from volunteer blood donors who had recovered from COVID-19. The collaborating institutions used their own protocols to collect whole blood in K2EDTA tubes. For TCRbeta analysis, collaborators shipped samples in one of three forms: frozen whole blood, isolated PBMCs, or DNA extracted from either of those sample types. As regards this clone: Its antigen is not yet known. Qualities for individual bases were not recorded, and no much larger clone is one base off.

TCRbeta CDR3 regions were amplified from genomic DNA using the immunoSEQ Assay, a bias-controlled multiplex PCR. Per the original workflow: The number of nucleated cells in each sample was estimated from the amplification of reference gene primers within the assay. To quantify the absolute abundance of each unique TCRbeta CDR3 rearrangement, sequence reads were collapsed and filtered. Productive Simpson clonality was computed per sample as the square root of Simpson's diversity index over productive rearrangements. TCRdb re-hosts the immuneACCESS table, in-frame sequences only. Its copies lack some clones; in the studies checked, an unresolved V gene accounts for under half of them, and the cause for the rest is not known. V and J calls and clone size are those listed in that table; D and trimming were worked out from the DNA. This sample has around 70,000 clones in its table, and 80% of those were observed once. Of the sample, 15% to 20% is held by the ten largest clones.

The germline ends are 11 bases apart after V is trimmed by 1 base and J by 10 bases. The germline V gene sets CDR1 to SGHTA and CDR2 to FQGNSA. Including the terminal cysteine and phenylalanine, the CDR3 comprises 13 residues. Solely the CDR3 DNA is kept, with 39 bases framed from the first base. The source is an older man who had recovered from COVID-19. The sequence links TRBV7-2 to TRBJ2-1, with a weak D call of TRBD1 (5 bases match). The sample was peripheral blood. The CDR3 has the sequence CASSLGPSGEQFF. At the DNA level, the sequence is TGTGCCAGCAGCTTAGGTCCCTCAGGGGAGCAGTTCTTC.